This T cell receptor beta chain was captured in a study of Ad26.COV2.S vaccination and SARS-CoV-2 variants. Regarding the study as a whole: Substantial post-vaccination breadth of spike-specific CD8+ and CD4+ T cell responses was reported. Non-spike TCR breadth did not differ much between vaccine and placebo recipients.

Here immunoSEQ multiplex PCR was the method, and the copy in TCRdb shows in-frame clones only, minus some. The sample gives 250,000 to 300,000 clones, around 87% of which show up once; less than 3.5% is in the top ten. The junction had 1 base not matched to a gene; V was cut back by 2 bases and J by 7 bases. The germline CDR1 and CDR2 sequences are MDHEN and SYDVKM. The CDR3 extends over 13 amino acids. Regarding this clone: As yet, its antigen is unknown.

Treatment given: 15 to 20 received Ad26.COV2.S at low or high dose, single or two shots; roughly five received placebo; per-sample allocation not given. Sampling took place 63 days after the first vaccine or placebo injection. The chain recombines TRBV28 with TRBJ2-2, with TRBD1 matching over 7 bases. The source was peripheral blood, collected in a trial of Ad26.COV2.S vaccine versus placebo. The receptor was derived from a person aged 18-60 years who received the Ad26.COV2.S COVID-19 vaccine or a placebo. The DNA of the CDR3 is TGTGCCAGCAGTTTAAACAGGGGCGGGGAGCTGTTTTTT. It is translated as CASSLNRGGELFF.